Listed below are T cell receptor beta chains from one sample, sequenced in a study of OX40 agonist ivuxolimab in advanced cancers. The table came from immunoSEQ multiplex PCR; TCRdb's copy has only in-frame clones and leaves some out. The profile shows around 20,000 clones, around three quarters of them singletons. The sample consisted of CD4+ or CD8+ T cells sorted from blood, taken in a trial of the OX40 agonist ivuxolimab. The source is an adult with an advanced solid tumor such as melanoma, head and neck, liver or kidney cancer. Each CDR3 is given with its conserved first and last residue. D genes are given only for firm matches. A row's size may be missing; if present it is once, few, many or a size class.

CASSYGTVQPQHF	TGTGCCAGCAGTTACGGGACAGTACAGCCCCAGCATTTT	TRBJ1-5	TRBV6-5	.	TRBD1
CASSPGQGQNTEAFF	TGCGCCAGCAGCCCAGGACAGGGGCAGAACACTGAAGCTTTCTTT	TRBJ1-1	TRBV4-1	.	TRBD1
CASSFPSSGRHNEQFF	TGTGCCAGCAGTTTCCCCTCTAGCGGGAGGCACAATGAGCAGTTCTTC	TRBJ2-1	TRBV28	.	TRBD2
CASSTQTSGFYEQYF	TGCGCCAGCAGCACCCAGACTAGCGGGTTTTACGAGCAGTACTTC	TRBJ2-7	TRBV4-1	.	TRBD2
CASRIRAGGTDTQYF	TGTGCCAGCAGGATCCGGGCAGGGGGCACAGATACGCAGTATTTT	TRBJ2-3	TRBV28	once	.
CAWTSGGGLGYTF	TGTGCCTGGACCAGCGGCGGGGGGCTCGGCTACACCTTC	TRBJ1-2	TRBV30	.	.
CASSEGRITGAFF	TGTGCCAGCAGTGAAGGGAGAATCACTGGGGCTTTCTTT	TRBJ1-1	TRBV6-1	.	.
CASAPGQQETQYF	TGTGCTAGCGCCCCAGGGCAGCAAGAGACCCAGTACTTC	TRBJ2-5	TRBV12-5	.	.
CASSYSASYSGNTIYF	TGTGCCAGCAGTTATTCAGCATCCTACTCTGGAAACACCATATATTTT	TRBJ1-3	TRBV6-6	once	.
CASSIPSYEQYF	TGTGCCAGCAGTATCCCCTCCTACGAGCAGTACTTC	TRBJ2-7	TRBV27	.	.
CASSPTDSTTEAFF	TGTGCCAGCAGCCCGACCGACAGCACTACTGAAGCTTTCTTT	TRBJ1-1	TRBV7-9	.	.
CASAPLAGKNNEQFF	TGTGCCAGTGCCCCCTTAGCGGGGAAGAACAATGAGCAGTTCTTC	TRBJ2-1	TRBV19	.	TRBD2
CASSEGTGELFF	TGTGCCAGCAGTGAGGGCACCGGGGAGCTGTTTTTT	TRBJ2-2	TRBV2	.	.
CASSSYGELFF	TGTGCCAGCAGCTCCTACGGGGAGCTGTTTTTT	TRBJ2-2	TRBV9	.	.
CASSLGGLDISSYNEQFF	TGTGCCAGCAGCTTAGGGGGTCTGGACATCAGCTCCTACAATGAGCAGTTCTTC	TRBJ2-1	TRBV11-2	few	.
CASSQGLAGADTEAFF	TGCGCCAGCAGCCAAGGACTGGCGGGGGCGGACACTGAAGCTTTCTTT	TRBJ1-1	TRBV4-3	.	.
CASSLLAGGTGELFF	TGTGCCAGCAGTTTGTTAGCAGGGGGCACCGGGGAGCTGTTTTTT	TRBJ2-2	TRBV28	.	TRBD1
CASSGLRLGYTF	TGTGCCAGCAGCGGACTGAGGCTTGGCTACACCTTC	TRBJ1-2	TRBV9	.	.
CASSPGRAYEQYF	TGCGCCAGCAGCCCCGGCCGAGCCTACGAGCAGTACTTC	TRBJ2-7	TRBV4-3	.	.
CASSPNSGKAEQYF	TGTGCCAGCAGCCCCAACTCTGGGAAGGCTGAGCAGTACTTC	TRBJ2-7	TRBV5-3	.	.
CASSPGQGFYSNQPQHF	TGTGCCAGCAGCCCGGGACAGGGTTTTTATAGCAATCAGCCCCAGCATTTT	TRBJ1-5	TRBV28	.	TRBD1
CASSLGPTGYGYTF	TGTGCCAGCAGCTTAGGCCCTACAGGCTATGGCTACACCTTC	TRBJ1-2	TRBV7-9	.	.
CAARGVYNEQFF	TGTGCCGCCCGGGGGGTCTACAATGAGCAGTTCTTC	TRBJ2-1	TRBV19	.	TRBD2
CASSDLTSTGELFF	TGTGCCAGCAGTGACCTGACTAGTACCGGGGAGCTGTTTTTT	TRBJ2-2	TRBV6-4	.	.